This T cell receptor (beta chain) was profiled in a study of CD8 T cells in Susac syndrome. General observations from the study: As the study acknowledged, the number of individuals who were part of its TCR sequencing and HLA analysis was relatively small.

Random-hexamer reverse transcription was applied to roughly 0.5 to 1 ug RNA. TCRdb itself ran the immunoSEQ multiplex PCR reads through MiXCR, one entry per CDR3 protein. The top ten hold 0.12% of the sample, which has some 160,000 distinct CDR3 sequences, under 95% seen once. In germline, CDR1 is SQVTM, CDR2 ANQGSEA. The CDR3 runs to 18 residues. With V trimmed by 6 bases and J by 3 bases, 16 bases remained unmatched. Note on this clonotype: Antigen: not known.

Specimen: CD4+ T cells from PBMCs. This receptor was identified in a human donor with Susac syndrome. V gene TRBV29-1 combines with J gene TRBJ2-3; 12 nucleotides align to TRBD2. CDR3: CSVESLAGGTHNTDTQYF. For the CDR3, the DNA is TGCAGCGTAGAAAGTCTAGCGGGGGGGACGCACAATACAGATACGCAGTATTTT.